The 9 T cell receptor beta chains reported below all come from one sample, sequenced in a study of T cells in women clearing cervical HPV infection. Produced via immunoSEQ multiplex PCR; TCRdb's table is partial and in-frame only. The sample has 20,000 to 25,000 clones, and its top ten clones hold approximately 2.5%. The sequenced material came from blood buffy coat. The origin of the receptors is a woman aged 18 to 75 with a cervical HPV16 infection that either progressed to CIN3+ or cleared (not recorded which).

Turning to this clone: The read terminates 3 residues before the CDR3 end, so the remaining end is supplied by the germline J gene. The chain uses TRBV2 and TRBJ2-2, with D uncertain. The CDR3 is 10 amino acids. CDR1 SNHLY and CDR2 FYNNEI come from the germline V gene. CDR3 sequence reads: CASSRHGLFF. CDR3 bases read: TGTGCCAGCAGTCGTCACGGG.

For this clone: Read coverage stops 3 residues before the CDR3 terminus; the germline J gene supplies the remainder. This chain uses TRBV7-6 with TRBJ2-4; D possibly matches TRBD1 or TRBD2 (5 bases each). Germline V gene lookup returns CDR1 SGHVS and CDR2 FNYEAQ. V gave up 1 base and J gave up 7 bases, with 8 bases separating them. The CDR3 is 13 residues long. The CDR3 region is CASSLDEGNIQYF. The CDR3 bases that were read are TGTGCCAGCAGCTTAGACGAGGGGAACATT.

With respect to this clone: Sequencing ends 3 residues short of the CDR3 end; the germline J gene provides the rest. V and J are TRBV20-1 and TRBJ1-1; D remains ambiguous. V dropped 5 bases and J dropped 1 base, with 11 bases sitting between them. The germline V gene has CDR1 DFQATT and CDR2 SNEGSKA (reference sequence). This CDR3 region has 13 residues. The CDR3 region is CSALPGGNTEAFF. The CDR3 bases that were read are TGCAGTGCTCTACCAGGAGGGAACACTGAA.

A note on this clone: The read terminates 3 residues before the CDR3 end, so the remaining end is supplied by the germline J gene. The chain uses TRBV7-2 and TRBJ2-2; 7 bases are a match to TRBD2. Trimming cost V 3 bases and J 5 bases; bases outside gene matches: 6. The CDR3 covers 15 residues. Germline CDR1 reads SGHTA; CDR2 reads FQGNSA. CDR3 loop: CASSFYWGGTGELFF. The CDR3 bases that were read are TGTGCCAGCAGCTTTTATTGGGGGGGAACCGGGGAG.

About this clone itself: One junction end does not reproduce the germline sequence, and a read error may be involved. The missing CDR3 end, 3 residues past where the read stops, is filled in from the germline J gene. Other DNA sequences in the same sample also yield this CDR3. The V call is TRBV7-7, the J call TRBJ2-5, with D tentatively TRBD1 (5 bases). This CDR3 spans 13 amino acids. Germline V gene lookup returns CDR1 SSHAT and CDR2 FNYEAQ (reference sequence). The CDR3 bases that were read are TGTGCTAGCAGCTTAGACAGAGAAGAGACC. Its translation is CASSLDREET. The full-length CDR3 reads as CASSLDREETQYF.

Comments on this clone: The read stops 3 residues short of the end of the CDR3; the missing end is completed from the germline J gene. The chain has TRBV20-1 and TRBJ1-3; D not resolved. The germline V gene encodes CDR1 DFQATT and CDR2 SNEGSKA (reference sequence). Trimming cost V 3 bases and J 2 bases, with 5 bases left between them. The CDR3 consists of 12 residues. The CDR3 is CSASIPGNTIYF. Incomplete CDR3 DNA: TGCAGTGCTAGCATCCCTGGAAACACC.

The DNA read from the CDR3 is TGTGCCAGCAGCTCGAGGGACTCTCGTTACAATGAG. The encoded protein is CASSSRDSRYNE. The whole CDR3 region reads CASSSRDSRYNEQFF. This chain connects TRBV7-8 to TRBJ2-1, with a possible D match to TRBD2 (6 bases). The sequence runs out 3 residues before the end of the CDR3; the remainder is reconstructed from the germline J gene. This CDR3 is 15 amino acids long. V was clipped by 4 bases and J by 4 bases, with 14 bases between them. CDR1 is SGHVS, CDR2 FQNEAQ, per germline. The whole variable domain, filled in from reference TRBV7-8 and TRBJ2-1, reads GAGVSQSPRYKVAKRGQDVALRCDPISGHVSLFWYQQALGQGPEFLTYFQNEAQLDKSGLPSDRFFAERPEGSVSTLKIQRTQQEDSAVYLCASSSRDSRYNEQFFGPGTRLTVL.

The CDR3 is CASSAGQGGDYTF. The part of the CDR3 DNA that was read is TGTGCCAGTAGTGCTGGACAGGGGGGCGAC. V is TRBV19 and J is TRBJ1-2, with TRBD1 matching 10 bases. The sequenced fragment ends 3 residues before the CDR3 boundary, so the rest is inferred from the germline J gene. Germline CDR1 and CDR2: LNHDA and SQIVND (reference sequence). This CDR3 has 13 amino acids.

Remarks on this clone: The sequence runs out 3 residues before the end of the CDR3; the remainder is reconstructed from the germline J gene. The rearrangement links TRBV20-1 to TRBJ2-1, with D hard to call. CDR3 length: 15 residues. Germline lookup yields CDR1 DFQATT and CDR2 SNEGSKA (reference sequence). The germline V and J ends were trimmed by 0 bases and 7 bases, with 16 bases remaining between them. The CDR3 sequence is CSARDGQRRANEQFF. The part of the CDR3 DNA that was read is TGCAGTGCTAGAGATGGTCAGAGAAGGGCGAATGAG.